These 16 T cell receptor beta chains came from one sample sequenced in a study of blood T cell repertoires in COVID-19. Profiled with immunoSEQ multiplex PCR; TCRdb holds only in-frame clones, not every one. The sample holds approximately 130,000 clones, almost 85% seen once. Specimen: peripheral blood. Receptors originate from a human donor in a cohort sampled during active COVID-19.

In nucleotides, the CDR3 is TGTGCCAGCAGCGCCGGACAGGGCCCGTCCTACGAGCAGTACTTC. It codes for CASSAGQGPSYEQYF. This chain links TRBV7-9 with TRBJ2-7; 8 bases match TRBD1. Trimming at V came to 5 bases and at J to 1 base, leaving 7 bases not matched to a gene. The CDR3 totals 15 residues. Germline values: CDR1 SEHNR, CDR2 FQNEAQ (reference sequence). Full variable domain (missing parts from reference TRBV7-9 and TRBJ2-7): DTGVSQNPRHKITKRGQNVTFRCDPISEHNRLYWYRQTLGQGPEFLTYFQNEAQLEKSRLLSDRFSAERPKGSFSTLEIQRTEQGDSAMYLCASSAGQGPSYEQYFGPGTRLTVT.

This clone has more than one count but fewer than ten. The V gene is TRBV6-6, the J gene TRBJ1-4, with D perhaps TRBD1 (6 bases). This CDR3 has 14 residues. V gave up 0 bases and J gave up 8 bases, with 10 bases separating them. Germline V lookup: CDR1 MNHNY, CDR2 SVGAGI (reference sequence). CDR3 DNA sequence: TGTGCCAGCAGTTACTCTTCGGGGGGCGAAAAACTGTTTTTT. This codes for CASSYSSGGEKLFF.

This chain links TRBV7-2 with TRBJ2-7, with 8 bases identical to TRBD2. Germline values: CDR1 SGHTA, CDR2 FQGNSA. This CDR3 spans 11 amino acids. Unmatched junction bases numbered 4, after V lost 8 bases and J lost 7 bases. The DNA for the CDR3 is TGTGCCAGCTCGGGGGGGTGGGAGCAGTACTTC. This codes for CASSGGWEQYF.

This clone showed up just a few times. The rearrangement uses TRBV19 and TRBJ1-5; D may be TRBD1 (5 bases). The CDR3 sequence is 15 residues long. The V end lost 1 base, the J end lost 4 bases, and 11 bases lay between the germline ends. Germline CDR1 LNHDA, CDR2 SQIVND (reference sequence). The CDR3 spells CASSIGWQGNQPQHF. The CDR3, as DNA: TGTGCCAGTAGTATAGGTTGGCAGGGTAATCAGCCCCAGCATTTT.

The chain uses TRBV5-1 and TRBJ1-1; 8 bases map to TRBD1. Trimming at V came to 4 bases and at J to 5 bases, leaving 10 bases not matched to a gene. The CDR3 has 15 residues. Germline assignment: CDR1 SGHRS and CDR2 YFSETQ. The CDR3, as DNA: TGCGCCAGCAGCCTGCGGACAGGGAAAGAGACTGAAGCTTTCTTT. Its protein is CASSLRTGKETEAFF.

This clone was picked up a small number of times. The V call is TRBV19, the J call TRBJ2-7, with TRBD1 identical over 9 bases. Losses at the gene ends were 3 bases for V and 5 bases for J; bases not matched to a gene: 8. CDR3 size: 15 residues. Germline assignment: CDR1 LNHDA and CDR2 SQIVND (reference sequence). The CDR3 here is CASSMGQGRIDEQYF. The CDR3 region has the DNA TGTGCCAGTAGTATGGGACAGGGACGCATCGACGAGCAGTACTTC.

This clone came up once. V and J are TRBV28 and TRBJ2-1, with 9 bases identical to TRBD1. Looked up from germline, CDR1 is MDHEN and CDR2 is SYDVKM. V shed 7 bases, J shed 2 bases, and the junction held 6 bases outside the gene matches. CDR3 size: 15 residues. The CDR3 coding sequence is TGTGCCAGCACCGAGGACAGGGGAACCTACAATGAGCAGTTCTTC. It codes for CASTEDRGTYNEQFF.

The V call is TRBV13, the J call TRBJ1-1, with 7 bases identical to TRBD1. CDR1 PRHDT and CDR2 FYEKMQ come from the germline V gene (reference sequence). J was trimmed by 4 bases and V by 5 bases; bases with no gene match: 7. CDR3 length: 14 residues. CDR3 sequence (DNA): TGTGCCAGCAGCCCGAGGGGGCGTAGCACTGAAGCTTTCTTT. Residues: CASSPRGRSTEAFF.

The chain combines TRBV18 with TRBJ2-1; unclear D gene. V dropped 3 bases and J dropped 7 bases, with 10 bases sitting between them. CDR1 is KGHSH, CDR2 LQKENI, per germline. This CDR3 has 13 residues. CDR3 coding DNA: TGTGCCAGCTCACCTTCCGGTCAAAATGAGCAGTTCTTC. It yields the protein CASSPSGQNEQFF.

This rearrangement joins TRBV3-1 (or the pseudogene TRBV3-2) to TRBJ2-7; TRBD1 aligns across 7 bases. The J segment lost 2 bases and the V segment lost 4 bases, leaving 5 bases of the junction unmatched. Germline lookup yields CDR1 LGHDT and CDR2 YNNKEL (reference sequence). The CDR3 is 14 residues long. Here the CDR3 reads CASSRGGGTYEQYF. The CDR3 DNA reads TGTGCCAGCAGCCGAGGGGGCGGCACCTACGAGCAGTACTTC.

The chain combines TRBV6-1 with TRBJ2-7; 8 positions agree with TRBD1. Germline CDR1 MNHNS, CDR2 SASEGT. Trimming at V came to 2 bases and at J to 4 bases, leaving 7 bases not matched to a gene. CDR3 length: 15 amino acids. CDR3 in amino acids: CASSEWVTGGYEQYF. In DNA form, the CDR3 reads TGTGCCAGCAGTGAATGGGTAACAGGGGGGTACGAGCAGTACTTC.

The chain couples TRBV10-3 to TRBJ2-7; D unresolved. Germline CDR1 reads ENHRY; CDR2 reads SYGVKD. Trimming left V 3 bases short and J 1 base short, with 7 bases between. The CDR3 sequence is 13 residues long. Written as DNA, the CDR3 is TGTGCCATCAGTGACGGCGGATCCTACGAGCAGTACTTC. Protein: CAISDGGSYEQYF.

The chain combines TRBV3-1 (or the pseudogene TRBV3-2) with TRBJ1-3; 10 bases fit TRBD1. Germline assignment: CDR1 LGHDT and CDR2 YNNKEL (reference sequence). After removal of 4 bases from V and 1 base from J, the junction contained 4 bases not matched to a gene. The CDR3 has 16 amino acids. CDR3 protein: CASSRRTGGSGNTIYF. CDR3 bases: TGTGCCAGCAGCCGGAGGACAGGGGGATCTGGAAACACCATATATTTT.

The genes are TRBV5-1 and TRBJ2-2; D call uncertain. Trimming pared 6 bases from V and 1 base from J, leaving 13 bases between. This CDR3 has 15 residues. Germline loops: CDR1 SGHRS, CDR2 YFSETQ. This CDR3 reads CASNLADENTGELFF. In nucleotides, the CDR3 is TGCGCCAGCAATCTGGCAGATGAGAACACCGGGGAGCTGTTTTTT.

The table lists this clone with a count of one. The rearrangement joins TRBV3-1 (or the pseudogene TRBV3-2) to TRBJ1-1; a possible D gene is TRBD1 (5 bases). There are 15 residues in the CDR3. The germline V gene has CDR1 LGHDT and CDR2 YNNKEL (reference sequence). V was shortened by 0 bases and J by 6 bases, with 14 bases between the two germline ends. In DNA, the CDR3 is TGTGCCAGCAGCCAAGAATGGCAGGGAGGACCTGAAGCTTTCTTT. It codes for CASSQEWQGGPEAFF.

The genes are TRBV11-2 and TRBJ2-7; D possibly corresponds to TRBD1 (6 bases). Trimming stripped 5 bases from V and 6 bases from J, with 20 bases between. This CDR3 has 15 amino acids. The germline gives CDR1 SGHAT, CDR2 FQNNGV. The CDR3 is CASSRSVGAQGEQYF. As DNA, the CDR3 is TGTGCCAGCAGCCGTAGTGTGGGGGCGCAGGGCGAGCAGTACTTC. Combining the CDR3 with reference TRBV11-2 and TRBJ2-7 gives the whole variable domain EAGVAQSPRYKIIEKRQSVAFWCNPISGHATLYWYQQILGQGPKLLIQFQNNGVVDDSQLPKDRFSAERLKGVDSTLKIQPAKLEDSAVYLCASSRSVGAQGEQYFGPGTRLTVT.